These T cell receptor beta chains were read from a single sample in a study of shared clonotypes between healthy human individuals. Assay used: immunoSEQ multiplex PCR; TCRdb lists only in-frame clones, some missing. Of fewer than 1.4 million clones listed, 70% to 80% were seen once; the top ten hold 0.5% to 0.65%. Sequenced input: memory CD4+ T cells from PBMCs. These receptors were collected from a man aged 18 to 29 in good health. Some clones in this sample may be carry-over from other donors' samples. The CDR3 runs from the conserved cysteine through the conserved F or W. Fields, in order: V gene, clone size, D gene, J gene, CDR3 DNA, CDR3 protein. The D gene is left open where the match is weak. Part of the rows lack a size; the others show once, few, many or a class for expanded clones.

TRBV7-2,.,.,TRBJ1-4,TGTGCCAGCAGCAATCGGGATTGGGGGGCTGGTGAAAAACTGTTTTTT,CASSNRDWGAGEKLFF
TRBV7-9,once,TRBD1,TRBJ1-1,TGTGCCAGCAGAGGACAGGTCACTGAAGCTTTCTTT,CASRGQVTEAFF
TRBV11-1,.,.,TRBJ1-5,TGTGCCGACCCGGGAGGGGTTACCTCAAAGGGGCCCCAGCATTTT,CADPGGVTSKGPQHF
TRBV9,.,TRBD1,TRBJ2-1,TGTGCCAGCAGCGTCGGGACAGGGGATGCGTGGCAGTTCTTC,CASSVGTGDAWQFF
TRBV5-4,.,.,TRBJ1-2,TGTGCCAGCAGCATATGGGACGGAGATGGCTACACCTTC,CASSIWDGDGYTF
TRBV28,.,.,TRBJ2-2,TGTGCCAGCAGTTTAGCGCAGGGGACGGGCGGGGAGCTGTTTTTT,CASSLAQGTGGELFF
TRBV6-5,.,TRBD1,TRBJ2-7,TGTGCCAGCAGTTACTCCTACAGGGGTACCTACGAGCAGTACTTC,CASSYSYRGTYEQYF
TRBV6-5,.,.,TRBJ1-2,TGTGCCAGCAGTTACGGGCAGGGTCGGGGCTATGGCTACACCTTC,CASSYGQGRGYGYTF
TRBV14,.,TRBD2,TRBJ2-1,TGTGCCAGCAGCCCCCAGGGACTAGCGGGATCTTTTGAGCAGTTCTTC,CASSPQGLAGSFEQFF
TRBV9,.,.,TRBJ1-5,TGTGCCAGCAGCGTAGGACAGAGCAATCAGCCCCAGCATTTT,CASSVGQSNQPQHF
TRBV5-4,once,.,TRBJ2-5,TGTGCCAGCAGCTTGGGGTCAGGGAGAGAGACCCAGTACTTC,CASSLGSGRETQYF
TRBV5-6,once,.,TRBJ2-1,TGTGCCAGCAGCTTGGGTGGCTTCCCACCCCATGAGCAGTTCTTC,CASSLGGFPPHEQFF
TRBV14,.,.,TRBJ1-2,TGTGCCAGCAGCCCCCCTTGGGGTGTGGGGGATGGCTACACCTTC,CASSPPWGVGDGYTF
TRBV7-3,.,.,TRBJ2-2,TGTGCCAGCAGAACTAACACCGGGGAGCTGTTTTTT,CASRTNTGELFF
TRBV9,.,.,TRBJ1-5,TGTGCCAGCAGCGTAGGAGGTAGAAATCAGCCCCAGCATTTT,CASSVGGRNQPQHF